This T cell receptor (beta chain) comes out of a study of blood T cells in healthy people across ages. General study points: Donors of long life had a larger count of naive CD4+ cells and greater diversity than aged donors.

This clonotype has only one observation. Its antigen is not identified. V was cut by 2 bases and J by 8 bases, with 16 bases left in between. Per germline, CDR1 DFQATT and CDR2 SNEGSKA (reference sequence). The CDR3 loop spans 14 amino acids. Then a second PCR, running about 7 to 11 cycles, was carried out with a sample-barcoded 5' primer and a J-beta primer mix. TCRdb reprocessed the 5' RACE reads via MiXCR and lists one record per CDR3 protein. This sample carries roughly 1.7 million distinct CDR3 sequences, about 32% of them seen once, and the ten largest clones take around 11%. The chain is built from TRBV20-1 and TRBJ2-1, with a weak D call TRBD1 (5 bases). Sequenced input: blood. This TCR derives from a woman between 25 and 40 years old in good health. The CDR3 protein is CSARWAGSADEQFF. DNA for the CDR3: TGCAGTGCTAGATGGGCAGGGTCTGCGGATGAGCAGTTCTTC.